These T cell receptor beta chains were read from a single sample in a study of T cell repertoires in cytomegalovirus infection. Their antigens are not known. Each CDR3 protein is one row after TCRdb ran MiXCR on the reads. The data show 84,000 or so distinct CDR3 sequences, about 45% seen once. Sequencing used CD8+ T cells from cultured PBMCs, obtained from culture after CMV antigen stimulation. The source is a human donor in good health (CMV status not recorded). Some clones in this sample may be carry-over from other donors' samples. Both conserved end residues are part of each CDR3. The order of the fields is D gene, J gene, clone size, V gene, CDR3 protein, CDR3 DNA. A D gene is named only where the DNA matches it firmly. Clone size, where shown, is once, few, many, or a class for clones that have expanded.

d_gene: TRBD1
j_gene: TRBJ2-5
abundance: few
v_gene: TRBV11-2
CDR3aa: CASSSRGIQETQYF
CDR3nt: TGTGCCAGCAGCTCCAGGGGGATTCAAGAGACCCAGTACTTC

d_gene: TRBD1
j_gene: TRBJ1-5
abundance: NA
v_gene: TRBV12-3/TRBV12-4
CDR3aa: CASSTTGGGQPQHF
CDR3nt: TGTGCCAGCAGTACGACAGGGGGAGGCCAGCCCCAGCATTTT

d_gene: TRBD1
j_gene: TRBJ2-5
abundance: NA
v_gene: TRBV13
CDR3aa: CASSAGTAQETQYF
CDR3nt: TGTGCCAGCAGCGCCGGGACAGCCCAAGAGACCCAGTACTTC

d_gene: TRBD2
j_gene: TRBJ2-2
abundance: few
v_gene: TRBV6-5
CDR3aa: CASSRLTTGRGRVTGELFF
CDR3nt: TGTGCCAGCAGTCGCTTAACGACAGGGCGCGGGAGGGTAACCGGGGAGCTGTTTTTT

d_gene: TRBD2
j_gene: TRBJ2-5
abundance: NA
v_gene: TRBV11-2
CDR3aa: CASSGSREEEETQYF
CDR3nt: TGTGCCAGCAGCGGGAGCCGGGAGGAGGAGGAGACCCAGTACTTC

d_gene: NA
j_gene: TRBJ2-6
abundance: NA
v_gene: TRBV6-2/TRBV6-3
CDR3aa: CASSQGNPRWPGANVLTF
CDR3nt: TGTGCCAGCAGCCAGGGGAACCCTCGGTGGCCTGGGGCCAACGTCCTGACTTTC

d_gene: NA
j_gene: TRBJ2-1
abundance: NA
v_gene: TRBV7-9
CDR3aa: CASSSRTVFGNEQFF
CDR3nt: TGTGCCAGCAGCTCGAGGACCGTTTTCGGCAATGAGCAGTTCTTC

d_gene: NA
j_gene: TRBJ1-3
abundance: few
v_gene: TRBV7-9
CDR3aa: CASSLSLGNTIYF
CDR3nt: TGTGCCAGCAGCTTGTCGCTGGGAAACACCATATATTTT

d_gene: NA
j_gene: TRBJ2-2
abundance: few
v_gene: TRBV7-8
CDR3aa: CATPLGESDTGELFF
CDR3nt: TGTGCCACCCCCCTGGGGGAGTCCGACACCGGGGAGCTGTTTTTT

d_gene: TRBD2
j_gene: TRBJ2-3
abundance: NA
v_gene: TRBV5-4
CDR3aa: CASSGVIAGESFSTDTQYF
CDR3nt: TGTGCCAGCAGCGGGGTGATAGCGGGAGAATCCTTTAGCACAGATACGCAGTATTTT

d_gene: NA
j_gene: TRBJ2-3
abundance: NA
v_gene: TRBV7-6
CDR3aa: CASSLRATPPTDTQYF
CDR3nt: TGTGCCAGCAGCTTGAGGGCTACTCCGCCCACAGATACGCAGTATTTT

d_gene: TRBD1
j_gene: TRBJ1-2
abundance: NA
v_gene: TRBV7-9
CDR3aa: CASSFGQGGRNGYTF
CDR3nt: TGTGCCAGCAGCTTCGGACAGGGGGGACGGAATGGCTACACCTTC

d_gene: NA
j_gene: TRBJ2-2
abundance: NA
v_gene: TRBV12-5
CDR3aa: CASVHPNTGELFF
CDR3nt: TGTGCTAGTGTCCATCCTAACACCGGGGAGCTGTTTTTT

d_gene: NA
j_gene: TRBJ2-1
abundance: NA
v_gene: TRBV5-6
CDR3aa: CASSLAPKANEQFF
CDR3nt: TGTGCCAGCAGCTTAGCCCCGAAGGCAAATGAGCAGTTCTTC

d_gene: NA
j_gene: TRBJ1-1
abundance: NA
v_gene: TRBV29-1
CDR3aa: CSVERWAGPEAFF
CDR3nt: TGCAGCGTTGAACGCTGGGCAGGGCCTGAAGCTTTCTTT

d_gene: NA
j_gene: TRBJ1-6
abundance: NA
v_gene: TRBV7-8
CDR3aa: CASSESYKGGNSPLHF
CDR3nt: TGTGCCAGCAGCGAATCCTATAAAGGAGGAAATTCACCCCTCCACTTT

d_gene: TRBD2
j_gene: TRBJ2-1
abundance: NA
v_gene: TRBV12-3/TRBV12-4
CDR3aa: CASSLGLAQEQFF
CDR3nt: TGTGCCAGCAGTTTGGGACTAGCGCAGGAGCAGTTCTTC

d_gene: TRBD1
j_gene: TRBJ2-1
abundance: NA
v_gene: TRBV23-1
CDR3aa: CASSQIRIGQGAYNEQFF
CDR3nt: TGCGCCAGCAGTCAAATAAGAATTGGACAGGGGGCGTACAATGAGCAGTTCTTC

d_gene: NA
j_gene: TRBJ2-5
abundance: NA
v_gene: TRBV7-9
CDR3aa: CASSFSGATLQETQYF
CDR3nt: TGTGCCAGCAGCTTTTCGGGGGCTACTCTCCAAGAGACCCAGTACTTC

d_gene: TRBD1
j_gene: TRBJ2-7
abundance: NA
v_gene: TRBV6-5
CDR3aa: CASSPQGAEEQYF
CDR3nt: TGTGCCAGCAGTCCACAGGGGGCGGAGGAGCAGTACTTC

d_gene: NA
j_gene: TRBJ2-5
abundance: NA
v_gene: TRBV7-9
CDR3aa: CASSPDKEETQYF
CDR3nt: TGTGCCAGCAGCCCGGACAAGGAAGAGACCCAGTACTTC

d_gene: NA
j_gene: TRBJ2-1
abundance: few
v_gene: TRBV7-6
CDR3aa: CASSFLAGSNEQFF
CDR3nt: TGTGCCAGCAGCTTCCTCGCGGGCTCCAATGAGCAGTTCTTC

d_gene: TRBD2
j_gene: TRBJ2-5
abundance: NA
v_gene: TRBV7-2
CDR3aa: CASSLARGLAGFSETQYF
CDR3nt: TGTGCCAGCAGCTTAGCGCGGGGACTAGCGGGATTCTCAGAGACCCAGTACTTC

d_gene: TRBD2
j_gene: TRBJ2-3
abundance: few
v_gene: TRBV28
CDR3aa: CASSFRRMSWTSELTDTQYF
CDR3nt: TGTGCCAGCAGTTTCCGCCGAATGTCATGGACTAGCGAGCTCACAGATACGCAGTATTTT

d_gene: NA
j_gene: TRBJ1-3
abundance: few
v_gene: TRBV7-6
CDR3aa: CASSKSGSRSGNTIYF
CDR3nt: TGTGCCAGCAGCAAATCCGGGAGCCGCTCTGGAAACACCATATATTTT

d_gene: NA
j_gene: TRBJ2-7
abundance: NA
v_gene: TRBV7-3
CDR3aa: CASSSPAETYEQYF
CDR3nt: TGTGCCAGCAGCTCCCCAGCCGAGACCTACGAGCAGTACTTC

d_gene: NA
j_gene: TRBJ1-4
abundance: few
v_gene: TRBV3-1
CDR3aa: CASTPSSTAEKLFF
CDR3nt: TGTGCCAGCACCCCCTCCAGCACGGCGGAAAAACTGTTTTTT

d_gene: TRBD1
j_gene: TRBJ2-5
abundance: NA
v_gene: TRBV6-1
CDR3aa: CASKGVGQVQETQYF
CDR3nt: TGTGCCAGCAAGGGGGTCGGACAGGTCCAAGAGACCCAGTACTTC